The present T cell receptor beta chain was sequenced within a study of molecular identifiers for immune sequencing clone quantification. Points from the study as a whole: Spiked TCR RNA from one Jurkat cell reportedly showed up when mixed among 1 million or so naive cells.

This clonotype was found a few times. Its specificity is not known. Previously described methods and listed TCR primers produced bulk TCR libraries. MiXCR, applied by TCRdb to the PCR reads, yields one record per CDR3 protein. The sample shows hundreds of thousands of distinct CDR3 sequences, over 20% of them seen only once. This CDR3 has 14 amino acids. The ends were cut back, 6 bases at V and 7 bases at J, with 19 bases in the middle. CDR1 is MNHEY and CDR2 is SMNVEV in the germline V gene (reference sequence). Construction of naive CD8 libraries employed about 19,000 to 1,000,000 sorted cells together with 10%, 30% or 50% RNA.

Sequenced: naive CD8+ T cells from blood, with Jurkat cell RNA spiked in. Described subset: FACS-sorted CD8+CD4-CCR7+CD45RA+ naive T cells. The V call is TRBV27, the J call TRBJ2-7; a weak D match, TRBD1 (5 bases). The receptor's source is a human donor in good health. Some libraries in this study had Jurkat cell RNA spiked in. The CDR3 region is CASRTLNPGKEQYF. Here the CDR3 DNA reads TGTGCCAGCAGAACTTTAAACCCAGGGAAAGAGCAGTACTTC.